This TCR beta chain was captured in a study of cytomegalovirus exposure and HLA in healthy donors. The PCR ran on 60 Vbeta and 13 Jbeta primers. Source study methods: An analysis performed later counted 60 million to 90 million unique TCR beta chains (roughly 11 million of them shared). The method was immunoSEQ multiplex PCR; TCRdb's version includes in-frame clones alone and lacks a portion of them. For V, J and clone size, that table is used; D and trimming come from the DNA. The profile shows fewer than 150,000 clones, around 83% of them singletons. Germline loops: CDR1 SGHTA, CDR2 FQGTGA. V lost 2 bases to trimming and J lost 1 base; unmatched junction nucleotides: 2. The CDR3 spans 15 residues.

Material: PBMCs. This clonotype was obtained from a man aged 35-49 years in good health and CMV-seropositive. This chain uses TRBV7-3 with TRBJ2-1; 7 bases fit TRBD2. This chain's CDR3 is CASSLAGVSYNEQFF. As DNA, the CDR3 is TGTGCCAGCAGCTTAGCGGGAGTTTCCTACAATGAGCAGTTCTTC. Together with reference TRBV7-3 and TRBJ2-1, the CDR3 gives the full variable domain: GAGVSQTPSNKVTEKGKYVELRCDPISGHTALYWYRQSLGQGPEFLIYFQGTGAADDSGLPNDRFFAVRPEGSVSTLKIQRTERGDSAVYLCASSLAGVSYNEQFFGPGTRLTVL.